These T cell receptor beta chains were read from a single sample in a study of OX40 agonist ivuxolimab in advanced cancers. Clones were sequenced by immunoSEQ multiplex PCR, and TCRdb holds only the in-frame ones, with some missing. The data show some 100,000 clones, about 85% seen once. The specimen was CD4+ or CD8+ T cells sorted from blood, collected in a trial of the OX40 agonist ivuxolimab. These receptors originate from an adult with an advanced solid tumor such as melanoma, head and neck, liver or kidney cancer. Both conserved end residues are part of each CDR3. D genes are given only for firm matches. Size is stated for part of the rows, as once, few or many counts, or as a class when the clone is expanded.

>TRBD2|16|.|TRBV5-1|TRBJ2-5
CASSGTGLAVGETQYF
TGCGCCAGCAGCGGGACGGGACTAGCGGTCGGGGAGACCCAGTACTTC
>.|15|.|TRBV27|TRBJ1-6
CASSAPFSYNSPLHF
TGTGCCAGCAGCGCCCCTTTCTCCTATAATTCACCCCTCCACTTT
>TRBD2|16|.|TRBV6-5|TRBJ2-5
CASSYRSSGRRETQYF
TGTGCCAGCAGTTACAGGTCTAGCGGGAGACGAGAGACCCAGTACTTC
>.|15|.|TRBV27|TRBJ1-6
CASSPRGSYNSPLHF
TGTGCCAGCAGTCCCCGGGGGAGTTATAATTCACCCCTCCACTTT
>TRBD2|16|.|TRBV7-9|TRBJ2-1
CASSPTGGIFYNEQFF
TGTGCCAGCAGCCCAACGGGGGGAATTTTCTACAATGAGCAGTTCTTC
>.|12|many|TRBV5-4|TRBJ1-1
CASGGQNTEAFF
TGTGCCAGCGGGGGACAGAACACTGAAGCTTTCTTT
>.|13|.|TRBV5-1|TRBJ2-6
CASGETGANVLTF
TGCGCCAGCGGGGAGACTGGGGCCAACGTCCTGACTTTC
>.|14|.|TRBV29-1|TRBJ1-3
CSVSASISGNTIYF
TGCAGCGTGTCTGCGAGTATCTCTGGAAACACCATATATTTT
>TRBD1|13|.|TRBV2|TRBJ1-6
CASSETGESPLHF
TGTGCCAGCAGTGAGACAGGGGAATCACCCCTCCACTTT
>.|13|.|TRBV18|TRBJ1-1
CASSRTVNTEAFF
TGTGCCAGCTCTCGCACAGTGAACACTGAAGCTTTCTTT
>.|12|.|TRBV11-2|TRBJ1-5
CASSLEGQPQHF
TGTGCCAGCAGCTTGGAGGGTCAGCCCCAGCATTTT
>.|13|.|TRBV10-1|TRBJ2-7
CASSPGLLNEQYF
TGCGCCAGCAGCCCGGGGCTCCTGAACGAGCAGTACTTC
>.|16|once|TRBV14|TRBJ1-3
CASSQDLPRGGNTIYF
TGTGCCAGCAGCCAAGATCTCCCCAGGGGTGGAAACACCATATATTTT
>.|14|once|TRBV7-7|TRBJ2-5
CASSLGPGQETQYF
TGTGCTAGCAGCTTAGGTCCAGGGCAAGAGACCCAGTACTTC
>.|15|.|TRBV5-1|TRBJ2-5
CASSDPGPPGGTQYF
TGCGCCAGCAGCGACCCGGGACCCCCTGGGGGGACCCAGTACTTC
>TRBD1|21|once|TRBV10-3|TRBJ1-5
CAISEAHPTGTGIVSNQPQHF
TGTGCCATCAGTGAGGCGCACCCCACCGGGACAGGGATCGTTAGCAATCAGCCCCAGCATTTT
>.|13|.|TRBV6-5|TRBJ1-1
CASSYFGATEAFF
TGTGCCAGCAGTTACTTTGGGGCGACTGAAGCTTTCTTT
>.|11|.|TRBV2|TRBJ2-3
CASSEQDTQYF
TGTGCCAGCAGTGAGCAAGATACGCAGTATTTT
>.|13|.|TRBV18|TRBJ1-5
CASSSDSNQPQHF
TGTGCCAGCTCGTCAGATAGCAATCAGCCCCAGCATTTT
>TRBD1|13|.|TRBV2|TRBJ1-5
CASSSQGNQPQHF
TGTGCCAGCAGTTCACAGGGGAATCAGCCCCAGCATTTT
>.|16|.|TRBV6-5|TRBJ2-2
CASSYSGGGATGELFF
TGTGCCAGCAGTTACTCGGGGGGAGGTGCCACCGGGGAGCTGTTTTTT
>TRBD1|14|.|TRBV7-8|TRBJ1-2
CASSLEGQYYGYTF
TGTGCCAGCAGCTTGGAGGGACAGTACTATGGCTACACCTTC
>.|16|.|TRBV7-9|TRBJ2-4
CASSLGGEGAKNIQYF
TGTGCCAGCAGCCTAGGGGGAGAGGGGGCCAAAAACATTCAGTACTTC
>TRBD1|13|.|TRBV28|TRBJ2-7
CASSSGQGYEQYF
TGTGCCAGCAGTTCGGGACAGGGCTACGAGCAGTACTTC
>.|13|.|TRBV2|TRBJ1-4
CASRQGPNEKLFF
TGTGCCAGCAGACAGGGACCCAATGAAAAACTGTTTTTT
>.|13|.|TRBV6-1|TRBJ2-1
CASSEVEGNEQFF
TGTGCCAGCAGTGAAGTTGAAGGTAATGAGCAGTTCTTC
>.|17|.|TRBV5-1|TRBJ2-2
CASSLFGTPKDAGELFF
TGCGCCAGCAGCTTGTTCGGGACCCCTAAGGACGCCGGGGAGCTGTTTTTT
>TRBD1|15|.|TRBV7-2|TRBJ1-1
CASSPRQGANTEAFF
TGTGCCAGCAGCCCAAGACAGGGGGCGAACACTGAAGCTTTCTTT
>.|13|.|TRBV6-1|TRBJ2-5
CASSEQISETQYF
TGTGCCAGCAGTGAACAGATATCGGAGACCCAGTACTTC
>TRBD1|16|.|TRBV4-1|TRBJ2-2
CASSPGTGGHTGELFF
TGCGCCAGCAGTCCGGGGACAGGGGGCCACACCGGGGAGCTGTTTTTT
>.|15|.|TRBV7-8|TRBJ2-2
CASSLQGSNTGELFF
TGTGCCAGCAGCTTACAGGGTTCGAACACCGGGGAGCTGTTTTTT
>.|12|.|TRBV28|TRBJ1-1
CASSFLNTEAFF
TGTGCCAGCAGTTTCCTTAACACTGAAGCTTTCTTT
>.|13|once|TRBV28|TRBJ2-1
CASGDSLSDEQFF
TGTGCCAGCGGTGACTCTTTGTCCGATGAGCAGTTCTTC
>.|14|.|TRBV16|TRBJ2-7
CASSPTVTLLKQYF
TGTGCCAGCAGCCCTACCGTGACCCTTCTCAAGCAGTACTTC
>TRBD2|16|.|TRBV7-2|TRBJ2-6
CASSLSGDPGANVLTF
TGTGCCAGCAGCTTAAGCGGGGACCCTGGGGCCAACGTCCTGACTTTC
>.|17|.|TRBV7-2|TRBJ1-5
CASSLVPASDSNQPQHF
TGTGCCAGCAGCTTAGTCCCGGCGTCAGATAGCAATCAGCCCCAGCATTTT
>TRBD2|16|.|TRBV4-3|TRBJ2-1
CASSQDLGGRALEQFF
TGCGCCAGCAGCCAAGATCTGGGAGGGAGGGCCCTAGAGCAGTTCTTC
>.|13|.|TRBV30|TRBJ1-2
CAWGDMGSYGYTF
TGTGCCTGGGGGGACATGGGGAGTTATGGCTACACCTTC
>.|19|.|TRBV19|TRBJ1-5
CASSPNPVGVEYSNQPQHF
TGTGCCAGTAGTCCCAACCCCGTGGGGGTGGAATATAGCAATCAGCCCCAGCATTTT
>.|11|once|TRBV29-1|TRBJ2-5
CSVGVTETQYF
TGCAGCGTTGGGGTCACAGAGACCCAGTACTTC
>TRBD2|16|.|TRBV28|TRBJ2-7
CASNPTGSLAGYEQYF
TGTGCCAGCAATCCCACCGGAAGTTTAGCGGGGTACGAGCAGTACTTC
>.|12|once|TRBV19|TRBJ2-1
CASTERRGEQFF
TGTGCCAGTACTGAAAGGCGGGGTGAGCAGTTCTTC